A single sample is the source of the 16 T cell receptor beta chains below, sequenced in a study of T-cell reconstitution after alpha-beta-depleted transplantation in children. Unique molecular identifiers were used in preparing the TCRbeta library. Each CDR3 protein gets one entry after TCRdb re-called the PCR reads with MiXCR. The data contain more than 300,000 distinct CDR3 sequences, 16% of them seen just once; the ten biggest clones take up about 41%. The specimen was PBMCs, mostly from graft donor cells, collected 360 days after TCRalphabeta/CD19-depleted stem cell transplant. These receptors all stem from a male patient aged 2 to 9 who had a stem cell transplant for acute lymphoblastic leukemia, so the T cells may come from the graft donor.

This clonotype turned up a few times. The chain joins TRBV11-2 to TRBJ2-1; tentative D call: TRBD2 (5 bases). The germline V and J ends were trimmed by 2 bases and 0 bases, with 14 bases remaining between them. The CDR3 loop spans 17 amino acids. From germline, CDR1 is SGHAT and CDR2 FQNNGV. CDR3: CASSLSAGIRSYNEQFF. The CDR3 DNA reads TGTGCCAGCAGCTTATCAGCCGGGATTCGCTCCTACAATGAGCAGTTCTTC.

The CDR3 DNA sequence: TGTGCCAGCAGCGTAGGACCAGACTATGGCTACACCTTC. Translated, it gives CASSVGPDYGYTF. V and J are TRBV9 and TRBJ1-2, with no clear D. With 0 bases removed from V and 3 bases from J, the gap between germline ends came to 6 bases. CDR1 and CDR2 (germline): SGDLS, YYNGEE. This CDR3 is 13 amino acids long.

CDR3 region: CATSRDPPSNKFF. The CDR3 nucleotides read TGTGCCACCAGCAGAGATCCCCCATCTAACAAGTTCTTC. The rearrangement links TRBV15 to TRBJ2-1; the D is unclear. CDR3 length: 13 residues. Looked up from germline, CDR1 is LNHNV and CDR2 is YYDKDF (reference sequence). V was pared by 0 bases and J by 14 bases, with 14 bases between.

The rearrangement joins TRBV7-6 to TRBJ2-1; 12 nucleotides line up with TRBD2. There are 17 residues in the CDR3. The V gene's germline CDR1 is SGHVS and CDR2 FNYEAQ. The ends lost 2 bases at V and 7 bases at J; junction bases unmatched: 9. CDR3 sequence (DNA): TGTGCCAGCAGCTTAAGGGCACCGGGACTAGCGGGTAATGAGCAGTTCTTC. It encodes CASSLRAPGLAGNEQFF.

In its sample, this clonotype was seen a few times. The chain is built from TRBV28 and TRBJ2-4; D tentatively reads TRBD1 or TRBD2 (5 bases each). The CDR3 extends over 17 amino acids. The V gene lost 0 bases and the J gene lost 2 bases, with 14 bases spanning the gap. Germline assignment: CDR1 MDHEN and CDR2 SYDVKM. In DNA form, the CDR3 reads TGTGCCAGCAGTTTATGGGGGGTGGGGGATACCAAAAACATTCAGTACTTC. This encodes CASSLWGVGDTKNIQYF.

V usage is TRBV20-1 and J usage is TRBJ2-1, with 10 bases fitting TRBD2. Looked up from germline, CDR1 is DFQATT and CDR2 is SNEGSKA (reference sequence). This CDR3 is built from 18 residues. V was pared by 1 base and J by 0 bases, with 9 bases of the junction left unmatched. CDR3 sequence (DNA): TGCAGTGCTAGAGGGCGGCTAGCGGGAGTGGGCTCCTACAATGAGCAGTTCTTC. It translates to CSARGRLAGVGSYNEQFF.

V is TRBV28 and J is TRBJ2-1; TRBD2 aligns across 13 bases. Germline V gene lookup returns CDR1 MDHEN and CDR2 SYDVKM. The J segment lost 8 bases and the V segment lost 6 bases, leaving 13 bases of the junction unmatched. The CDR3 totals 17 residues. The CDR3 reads CASRATSGRAFGYEQFF. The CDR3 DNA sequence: TGTGCCAGCAGGGCTACTAGCGGGAGGGCCTTTGGATATGAGCAGTTCTTC.

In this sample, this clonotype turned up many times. The CDR3 DNA sequence: TGTGCCAGCAGCAAAGTGGGGACGTTAGCCAAAAACATTCAGTACTTC. It specifies CASSKVGTLAKNIQYF. The chain couples TRBV21-1 to TRBJ2-4; the D segment call TRBD1 is taken from the table without a DNA check. TRBV21-1 constitutes a pseudogene. The CDR3 runs to 16 residues.

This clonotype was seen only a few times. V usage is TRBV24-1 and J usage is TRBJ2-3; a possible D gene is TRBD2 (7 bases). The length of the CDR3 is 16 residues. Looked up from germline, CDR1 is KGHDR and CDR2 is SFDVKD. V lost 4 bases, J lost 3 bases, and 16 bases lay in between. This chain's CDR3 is CATSDPAGAGTDTQYF. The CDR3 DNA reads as TGTGCCACCAGTGACCCCGCGGGGGCGGGTACAGATACGCAGTATTTT.

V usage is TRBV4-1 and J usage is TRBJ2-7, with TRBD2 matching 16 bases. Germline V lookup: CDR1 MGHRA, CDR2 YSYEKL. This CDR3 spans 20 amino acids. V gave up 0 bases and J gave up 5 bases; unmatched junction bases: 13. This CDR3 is CASSQDPLRGTSGRAHEQYF. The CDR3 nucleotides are TGCGCCAGCAGCCAAGATCCCCTCCGGGGGACTAGCGGGAGGGCGCACGAGCAGTACTTC.

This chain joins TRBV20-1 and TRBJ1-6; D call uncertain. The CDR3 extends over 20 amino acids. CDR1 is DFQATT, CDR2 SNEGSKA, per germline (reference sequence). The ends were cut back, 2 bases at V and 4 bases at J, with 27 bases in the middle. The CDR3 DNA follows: TGCAGTGCTAGACCCCGACTTCGGGAGCGAGCGAATACGTATAATTCACCCCTCCACTTT. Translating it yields CSARPRLRERANTYNSPLHF.

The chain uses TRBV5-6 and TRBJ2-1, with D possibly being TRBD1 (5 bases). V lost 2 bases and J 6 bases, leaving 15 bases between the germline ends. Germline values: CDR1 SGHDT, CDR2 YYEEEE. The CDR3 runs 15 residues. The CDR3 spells CASSFLADRGNEQFF. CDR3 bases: TGTGCCAGCAGCTTCTTGGCCGACAGAGGCAATGAGCAGTTCTTC.

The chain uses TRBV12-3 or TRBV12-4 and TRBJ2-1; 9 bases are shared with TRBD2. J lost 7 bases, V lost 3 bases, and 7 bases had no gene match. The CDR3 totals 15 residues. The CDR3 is CASSFRRLAANEQFF. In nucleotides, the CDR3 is TGTGCCAGCAGTTTTCGGCGACTAGCGGCTAATGAGCAGTTCTTC.

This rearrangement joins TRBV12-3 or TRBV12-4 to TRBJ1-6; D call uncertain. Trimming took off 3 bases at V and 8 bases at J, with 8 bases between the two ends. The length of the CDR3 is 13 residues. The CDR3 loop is CASSFAVYSPLHF. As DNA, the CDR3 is TGTGCCAGCAGTTTTGCGGTCTATTCACCCCTCCACTTT.

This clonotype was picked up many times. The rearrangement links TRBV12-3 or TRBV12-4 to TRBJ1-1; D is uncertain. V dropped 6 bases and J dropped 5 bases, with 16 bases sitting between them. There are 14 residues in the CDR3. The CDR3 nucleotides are TGTGCCAGCAGCCCCCCTTTGGGCAGGACTGAAGCTTTCTTT. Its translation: CASSPPLGRTEAFF.

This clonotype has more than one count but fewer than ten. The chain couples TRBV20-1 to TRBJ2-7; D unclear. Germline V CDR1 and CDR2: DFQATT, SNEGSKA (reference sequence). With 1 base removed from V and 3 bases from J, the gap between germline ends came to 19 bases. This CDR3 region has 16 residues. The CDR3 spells CSARGPIPHGYYEQYF. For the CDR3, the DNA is TGCAGTGCTAGAGGTCCCATCCCCCACGGTTACTACGAGCAGTACTTC.